Listed below are T cell receptor beta chains from one sample, sequenced in a study of cytomegalovirus exposure and HLA in healthy donors. Method: immunoSEQ multiplex PCR; TCRdb's copy keeps in-frame clones and lacks some. The sample consists of 95,000 to 150,000 clones, around 94% of them appearing once. Sequencing used PBMCs. These receptors were obtained from a young woman in good health and CMV-seronegative. Both conserved end residues are part of each CDR3. The D gene is left open where the match is weak. Not all rows give a size; the values are once, few, many and, for expanded clones, a class.

TRBJ1-2	TRBV7-2	-	-	TGTGCCAGCAGCCGAGGAGGGGGGGGGAACTATGGCTACACCTTC	CASSRGGGGNYGYTF
TRBJ2-1	TRBV5-1	TRBD2	-	TGCGCCAGCACAGAAAGCGGGAGATCCTACAATGAGCAGTTCTTC	CASTESGRSYNEQFF
TRBJ2-1	TRBV2	-	-	TGTGCCAGCATGGACGGAGTCAACGGGGATGAGCAGTTCTTC	CASMDGVNGDEQFF
TRBJ1-3	TRBV4-1	TRBD1	-	TGCGCCAGCAGCCAAGTCCTAACGGGACAGGGGGCAGACACCATATATTTT	CASSQVLTGQGADTIYF
TRBJ2-7	TRBV6-5	TRBD1	once	TGTGCCAGCAGTTACTCGAGTACAGGGGCCTACGAGCAGTACTTC	CASSYSSTGAYEQYF
TRBJ2-3	TRBV27	-	-	TGTGCCAGCAGTTATATCAGTTCTAGCACAGATACGCAGTATTTT	CASSYISSSTDTQYF
TRBJ2-7	TRBV5-8	-	-	TGTGCCAGCAGCCCGAGGGGGAGCTCCTACGAGCAGTACTTC	CASSPRGSSYEQYF
TRBJ1-4	TRBV5-4	-	-	TGTGCCAGCAGCATAGGGGGGGCCGCGGATGAAAAACTGTTTTTT	CASSIGGAADEKLFF
TRBJ2-5	TRBV2	-	-	TGTGCCAGCAGGGTAAATAGGGGAGAGACCCAGTACTTC	CASRVNRGETQYF
TRBJ1-5	TRBV28	-	-	TGTGCCAGCAGAGTCGGACTGGATGGGCAGCCCCAGCATTTT	CASRVGLDGQPQHF
TRBJ1-2	TRBV19	TRBD1	-	TGTGCCAGTAGTATAACGGGACAGGGGGTCTATGGCTACACCTTC	CASSITGQGVYGYTF
TRBJ2-2	TRBV7-8	-	-	TGTGCCAGCAGCTTTATTGGAGCGAACACCGGGGAGCTGTTTTTT	CASSFIGANTGELFF
TRBJ2-5	TRBV7-3	-	-	TGTGCCAGCAGCTTATACGGAGGGAGCGAGACCCAGTACTTC	CASSLYGGSETQYF
TRBJ1-5	TRBV19	-	-	TGTGCCAGTAGTACTAGAGGAGATAGCAATCAGCCCCAGCATTTT	CASSTRGDSNQPQHF
TRBJ2-7	TRBV27	-	-	TGTGCCAGCAGTTCCCTCGGGACATCATCCTACGAGCAGTACTTC	CASSSLGTSSYEQYF
TRBJ2-1	TRBV27	TRBD2	-	TGTGCCAGCAGTGGTGCGGGAGGGCCAGGGGCTTACAATGAGCAGTTCTTC	CASSGAGGPGAYNEQFF
TRBJ2-7	TRBV9	TRBD1	-	TGTGCCAGCAGCGCAGAGAGGACAGGGTTCAACGAGCAGTACTTC	CASSAERTGFNEQYF
TRBJ2-3	TRBV7-2	TRBD2	-	TGTGCCAGCAGCCTTCTAGCGGGAGGGCGGACAGATACGCAGTATTTT	CASSLLAGGRTDTQYF
TRBJ2-1	TRBV19	TRBD2	once	TGTGCCAGTTCGAGGGGTCAGGGCGGGAGCAACTCCTACAATGAGCAGTTCTTC	CASSRGQGGSNSYNEQFF
TRBJ2-7	TRBV6-1	TRBD1	-	TGTGCCAGCAGTGACGGGACAGGTCACGAGCAGTACTTC	CASSDGTGHEQYF
TRBJ2-2	TRBV10-1	TRBD1	-	TGCGCCAGCAACACAGGGGACGCCACCGGGGAGCTGTTTTTT	CASNTGDATGELFF
TRBJ1-1	TRBV27	TRBD1	-	TGTGCCAGCAGCCCACAGGGGGGCGCTGAAGCTTTCTTT	CASSPQGGAEAFF
TRBJ2-4	TRBV25-1	-	-	TGTGCCAGCAGTGAATCAGGGATCAAAAACATTCAGTACTTC	CASSESGIKNIQYF
TRBJ1-5	TRBV5-6	-	-	TGTGCCAGCAGCGCGAACAATCAGCCCCAGCATTTT	CASSANNQPQHF
TRBJ2-1	TRBV5-1	-	-	TGCGCCAGCAGCTTGCGGGAAGGATCCAATGAGCAGTTCTTC	CASSLREGSNEQFF
TRBJ1-3	TRBV5-4	-	-	TGTGCCAGCAGCTTGAACAGGGATGGAAACACCATATATTTT	CASSLNRDGNTIYF
TRBJ2-7	TRBV10-3	TRBD1	-	TGTGCCATCAGTGGACAGGGGAACGAGCAGTACTTC	CAISGQGNEQYF
TRBJ1-2	TRBV6-5	-	-	TGTGCCAGCAGTTACAGCGGGAATGGCTACACCTTC	CASSYSGNGYTF
TRBJ2-7	TRBV5-4	-	-	TGTGCCAGCAGTGGCAGGCCCGACTACGAGCAGTACTTC	CASSGRPDYEQYF